This record concerns one T cell receptor (beta chain) sequence. The data are from a study of shared clonotypes between healthy human individuals. After removal of 9 bases from V and 4 bases from J, the junction contained 6 bases not matched to a gene. Germline V CDR1 and CDR2: LNHDA, SQIVND (reference sequence). CDR3 length: 14 residues. The assay was immunoSEQ multiplex PCR, and TCRdb's table has in-frame clones only and misses some. The table lists a few hundred thousand clones, 70% to 80% of them singletons, with around 12% in the top ten. This TCR was sampled from a woman aged 40 to 50 in good health. Some clones in this sample may be carry-over from other donors' samples. V is TRBV19 and J is TRBJ1-2; 12 bases align to TRBD1. The sequencing input was PBMCs. As DNA, the CDR3 is TGTGCCAGCAGGGACAGGGGGCTGGGCTATGGCTACACCTTC. This encodes CASRDRGLGYGYTF.